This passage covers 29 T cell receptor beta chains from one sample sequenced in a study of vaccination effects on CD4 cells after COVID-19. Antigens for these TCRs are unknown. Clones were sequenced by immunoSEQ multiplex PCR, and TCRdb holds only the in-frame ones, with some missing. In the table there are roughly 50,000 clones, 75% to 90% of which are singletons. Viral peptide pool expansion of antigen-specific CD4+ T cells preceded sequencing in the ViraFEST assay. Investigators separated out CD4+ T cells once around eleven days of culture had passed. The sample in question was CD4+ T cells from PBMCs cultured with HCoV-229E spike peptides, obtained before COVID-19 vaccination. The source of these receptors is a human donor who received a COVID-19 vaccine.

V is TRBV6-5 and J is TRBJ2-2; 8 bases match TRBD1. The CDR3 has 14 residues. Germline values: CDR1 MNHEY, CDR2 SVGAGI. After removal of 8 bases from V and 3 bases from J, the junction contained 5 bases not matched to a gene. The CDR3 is CASSRDRYTGELFF. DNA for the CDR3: TGTGCCAGCTCCCGGGACAGGTACACCGGGGAGCTGTTTTTT.

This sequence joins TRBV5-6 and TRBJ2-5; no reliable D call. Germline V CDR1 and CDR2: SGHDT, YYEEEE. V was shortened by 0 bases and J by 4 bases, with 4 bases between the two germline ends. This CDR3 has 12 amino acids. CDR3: CASSLVLETQYF. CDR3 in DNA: TGTGCCAGCAGCTTGGTCCTAGAGACCCAGTACTTC.

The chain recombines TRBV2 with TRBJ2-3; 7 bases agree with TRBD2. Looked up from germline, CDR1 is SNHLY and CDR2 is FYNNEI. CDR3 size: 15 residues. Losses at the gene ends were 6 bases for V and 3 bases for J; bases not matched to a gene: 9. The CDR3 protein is CASRPWGLKTDTQYF. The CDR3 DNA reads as TGTGCCAGCAGACCTTGGGGACTAAAAACAGATACGCAGTATTTT.

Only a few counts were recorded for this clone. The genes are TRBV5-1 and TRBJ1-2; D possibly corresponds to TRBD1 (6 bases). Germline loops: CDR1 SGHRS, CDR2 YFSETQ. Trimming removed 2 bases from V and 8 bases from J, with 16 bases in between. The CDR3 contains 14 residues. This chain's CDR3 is CASSFGSGDGGYTF. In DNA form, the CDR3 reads TGCGCCAGCAGCTTTGGGTCAGGGGACGGCGGCTACACCTTC. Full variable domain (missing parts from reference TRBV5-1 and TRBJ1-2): KAGVTQTPRYLIKTRGQQVTLSCSPISGHRSVSWYQQTPGQGLQFLFEYFSETQRNKGNFPGRFSGRQFSNSRSEMNVSTLELGDSALYLCASSFGSGDGGYTFGSGTRLTVV.

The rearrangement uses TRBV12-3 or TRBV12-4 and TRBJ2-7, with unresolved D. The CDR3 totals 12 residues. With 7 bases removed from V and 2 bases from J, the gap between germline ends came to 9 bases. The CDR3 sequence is CASNDQPYEQYV. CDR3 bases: TGTGCCAGCAACGATCAACCCTACGAGCAGTACGTC.

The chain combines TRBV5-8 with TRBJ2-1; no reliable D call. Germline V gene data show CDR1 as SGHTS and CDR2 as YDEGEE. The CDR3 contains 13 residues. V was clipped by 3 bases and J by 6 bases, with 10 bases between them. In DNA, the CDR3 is TGTGCCAGCAGCTCGTATAGTAGCAATGAGCAGTTCTTC. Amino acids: CASSSYSSNEQFF.

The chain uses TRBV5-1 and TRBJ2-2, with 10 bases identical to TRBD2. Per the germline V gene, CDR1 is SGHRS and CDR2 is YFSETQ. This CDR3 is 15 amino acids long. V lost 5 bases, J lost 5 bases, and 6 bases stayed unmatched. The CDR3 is CASRSVAGGTGELFF. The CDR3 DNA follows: TGCGCCAGCAGATCGGTAGCGGGGGGTACCGGGGAGCTGTTTTTT. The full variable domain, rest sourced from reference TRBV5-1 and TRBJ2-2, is KAGVTQTPRYLIKTRGQQVTLSCSPISGHRSVSWYQQTPGQGLQFLFEYFSETQRNKGNFPGRFSGRQFSNSRSEMNVSTLELGDSALYLCASRSVAGGTGELFFGEGSRLTVL.

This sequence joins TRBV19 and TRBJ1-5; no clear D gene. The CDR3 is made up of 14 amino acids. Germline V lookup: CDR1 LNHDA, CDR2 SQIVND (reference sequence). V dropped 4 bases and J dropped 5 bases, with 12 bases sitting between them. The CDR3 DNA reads TGTGCCAGTAGTAACAGCCGGGGAGATCAGCCCCAGCATTTT. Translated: CASSNSRGDQPQHF.

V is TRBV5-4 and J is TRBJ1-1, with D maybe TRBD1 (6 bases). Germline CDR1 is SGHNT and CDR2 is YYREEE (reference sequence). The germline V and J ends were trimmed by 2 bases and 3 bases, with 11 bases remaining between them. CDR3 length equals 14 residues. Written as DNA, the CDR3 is TGTGCCAGCAGCTTCGGATCAGGGGACACTGAAGCTTTCTTT. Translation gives CASSFGSGDTEAFF.

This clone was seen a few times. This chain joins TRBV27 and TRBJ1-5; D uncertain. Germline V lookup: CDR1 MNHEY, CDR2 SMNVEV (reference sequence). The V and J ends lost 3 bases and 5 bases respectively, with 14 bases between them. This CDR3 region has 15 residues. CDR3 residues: CASSLGRVGDQPQHF. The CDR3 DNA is TGTGCCAGCAGTTTGGGTCGGGTGGGCGATCAGCCCCAGCATTTT.

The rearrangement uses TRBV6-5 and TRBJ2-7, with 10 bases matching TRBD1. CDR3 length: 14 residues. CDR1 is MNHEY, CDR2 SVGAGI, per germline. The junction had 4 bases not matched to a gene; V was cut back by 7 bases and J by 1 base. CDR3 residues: CASMGTGDSYEQYV. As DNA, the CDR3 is TGTGCCAGCATGGGGACAGGGGATTCCTACGAGCAGTACGTC.

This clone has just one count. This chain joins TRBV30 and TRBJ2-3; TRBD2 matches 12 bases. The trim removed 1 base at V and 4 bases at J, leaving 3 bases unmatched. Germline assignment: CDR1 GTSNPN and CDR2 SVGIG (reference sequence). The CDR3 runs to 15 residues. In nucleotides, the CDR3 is TGTGCCTGGAGTGCTAGCGGGGGGGCAGCAGATACGCAGTATTTT. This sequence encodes CAWSASGGAADTQYF.

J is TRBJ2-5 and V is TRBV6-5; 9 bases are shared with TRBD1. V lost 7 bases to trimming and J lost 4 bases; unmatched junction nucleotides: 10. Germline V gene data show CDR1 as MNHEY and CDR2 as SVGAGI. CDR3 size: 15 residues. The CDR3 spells CASTSRPGQGETQYF. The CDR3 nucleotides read TGTGCCAGCACTTCCCGCCCGGGACAGGGAGAGACCCAGTACTTC.

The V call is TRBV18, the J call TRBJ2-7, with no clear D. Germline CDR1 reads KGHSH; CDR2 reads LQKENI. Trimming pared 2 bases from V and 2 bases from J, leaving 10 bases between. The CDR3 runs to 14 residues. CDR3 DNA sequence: TGTGCCAGCTCACCAATAGCCAGTACCTACGAGCAGTACGTC. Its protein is CASSPIASTYEQYV.

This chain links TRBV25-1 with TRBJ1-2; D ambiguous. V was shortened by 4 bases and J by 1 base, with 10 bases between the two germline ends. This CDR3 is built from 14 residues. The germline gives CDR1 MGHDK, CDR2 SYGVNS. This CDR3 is CASSVDFFNYGYTF. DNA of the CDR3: TGTGCCAGCAGTGTGGACTTTTTTAACTATGGCTACACCTTC.

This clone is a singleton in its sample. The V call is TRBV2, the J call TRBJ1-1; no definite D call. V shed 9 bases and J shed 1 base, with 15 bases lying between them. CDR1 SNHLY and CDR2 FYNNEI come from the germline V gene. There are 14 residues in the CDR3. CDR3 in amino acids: CARHVSQSNTEAFF. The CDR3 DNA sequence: TGTGCCAGACACGTAAGTCAGTCGAACACTGAAGCTTTCTTT.

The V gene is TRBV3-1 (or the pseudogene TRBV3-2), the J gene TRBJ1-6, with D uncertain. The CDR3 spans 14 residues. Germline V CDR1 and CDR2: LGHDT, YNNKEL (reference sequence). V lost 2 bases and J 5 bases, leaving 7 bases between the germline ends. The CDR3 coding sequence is TGTGCCAGCAGCCAAAGACTTGATAATTCACCCCTCCACTTT. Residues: CASSQRLDNSPLHF.

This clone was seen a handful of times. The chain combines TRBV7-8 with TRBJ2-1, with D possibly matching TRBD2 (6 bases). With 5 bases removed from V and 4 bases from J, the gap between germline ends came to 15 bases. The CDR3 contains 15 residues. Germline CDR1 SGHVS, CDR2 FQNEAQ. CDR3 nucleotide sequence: TGTGCCAGCAGCCCGCGGATAGCGGTTTACAATGAGCAGTTCTTC. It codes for CASSPRIAVYNEQFF. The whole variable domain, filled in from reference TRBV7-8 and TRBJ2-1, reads GAGVSQSPRYKVAKRGQDVALRCDPISGHVSLFWYQQALGQGPEFLTYFQNEAQLDKSGLPSDRFFAERPEGSVSTLKIQRTQQEDSAVYLCASSPRIAVYNEQFFGPGTRLTVL.

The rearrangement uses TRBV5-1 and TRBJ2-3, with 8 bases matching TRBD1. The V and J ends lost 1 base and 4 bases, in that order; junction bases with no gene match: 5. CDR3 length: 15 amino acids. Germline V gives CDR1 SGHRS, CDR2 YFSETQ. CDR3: CASSLQGARSDTQYF. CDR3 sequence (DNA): TGCGCCAGCAGCTTGCAGGGGGCGCGTTCAGATACGCAGTATTTT.

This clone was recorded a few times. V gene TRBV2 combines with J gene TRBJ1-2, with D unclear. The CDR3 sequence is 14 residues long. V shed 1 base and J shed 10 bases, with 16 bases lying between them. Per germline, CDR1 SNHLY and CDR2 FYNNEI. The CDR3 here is CASSEVVGQTSYTF. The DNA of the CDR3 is TGTGCCAGCAGTGAAGTGGTTGGGCAGACCTCCTACACCTTC.

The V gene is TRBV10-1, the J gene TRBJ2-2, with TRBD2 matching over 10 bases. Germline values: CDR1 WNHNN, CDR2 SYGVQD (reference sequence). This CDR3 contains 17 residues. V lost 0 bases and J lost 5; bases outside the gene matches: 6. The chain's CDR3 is CASSESALAGKTGELFF. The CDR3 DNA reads TGCGCCAGCAGTGAGTCAGCACTAGCGGGGAAGACCGGGGAGCTGTTTTTT.

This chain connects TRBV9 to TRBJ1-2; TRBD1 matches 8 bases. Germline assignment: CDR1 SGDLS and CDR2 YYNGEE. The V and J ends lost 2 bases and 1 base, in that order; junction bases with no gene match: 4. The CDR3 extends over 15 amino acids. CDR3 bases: TGTGCCAGCAGCGTCCGGACAGGGAGTAACTATGGCTACACCTTC. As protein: CASSVRTGSNYGYTF.

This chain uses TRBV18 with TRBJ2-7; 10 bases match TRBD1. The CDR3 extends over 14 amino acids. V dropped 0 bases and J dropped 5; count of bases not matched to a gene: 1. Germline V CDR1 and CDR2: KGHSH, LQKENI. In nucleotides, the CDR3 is TGTGCCAGCTCACCACCGGACAGGGGGGACGAGCAGTACGTC. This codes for CASSPPDRGDEQYV.

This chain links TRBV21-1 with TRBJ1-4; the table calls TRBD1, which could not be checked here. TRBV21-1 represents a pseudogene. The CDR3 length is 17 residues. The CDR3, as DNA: TGTGCCAGCAGCAAAGATCGCCGGGACAGTCGAAATGAAAAACTGTTTTTT. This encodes CASSKDRRDSRNEKLFF.

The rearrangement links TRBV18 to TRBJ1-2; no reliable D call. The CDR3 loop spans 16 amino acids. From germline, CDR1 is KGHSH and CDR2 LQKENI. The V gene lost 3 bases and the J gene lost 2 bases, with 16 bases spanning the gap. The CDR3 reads CASSPARPPSNYGYTF. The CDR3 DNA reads TGTGCCAGCTCACCCGCCCGCCCCCCTTCAAACTATGGCTACACCTTC.

CDR3 loop: CASSLPAGGLGNTIYF. Written as DNA, the CDR3 is TGTGCCAGCAGTTTACCCGCAGGGGGCTTGGGAAACACCATATATTTT. V is TRBV28 and J is TRBJ1-3; the match to TRBD1 covers 8 bases. From germline, CDR1 is MDHEN and CDR2 SYDVKM. Germline trimming cut 2 bases from V and 4 bases from J; bases unmatched to any gene: 7. The CDR3 covers 16 residues.

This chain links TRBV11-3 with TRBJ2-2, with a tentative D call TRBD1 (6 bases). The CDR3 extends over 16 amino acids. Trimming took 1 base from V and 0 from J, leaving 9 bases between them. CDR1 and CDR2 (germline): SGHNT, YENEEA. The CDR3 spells CASSLVAGANTGELFF. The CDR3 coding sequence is TGTGCCAGCAGCTTAGTAGCAGGGGCGAACACCGGGGAGCTGTTTTTT.

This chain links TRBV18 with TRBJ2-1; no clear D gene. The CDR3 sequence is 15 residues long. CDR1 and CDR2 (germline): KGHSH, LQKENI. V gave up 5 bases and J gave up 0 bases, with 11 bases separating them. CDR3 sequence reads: CASSDSGYSYNEQFF. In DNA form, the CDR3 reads TGTGCCAGCTCAGACTCAGGTTACTCCTACAATGAGCAGTTCTTC. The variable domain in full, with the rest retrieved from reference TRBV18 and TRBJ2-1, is NAGVMQNPRHLVRRRGQEARLRCSPMKGHSHVYWYRQLPEEGLKFMVYLQKENIIDESGMPKERFSAEFPKEGPSILRIQQVVRGDSAAYFCASSDSGYSYNEQFFGPGTRLTVL.

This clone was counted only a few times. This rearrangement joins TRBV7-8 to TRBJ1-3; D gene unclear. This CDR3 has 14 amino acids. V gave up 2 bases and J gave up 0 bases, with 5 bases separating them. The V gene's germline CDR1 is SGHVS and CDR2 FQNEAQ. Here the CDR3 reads CASSLTVSGNTIYF. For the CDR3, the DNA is TGTGCCAGCAGCTTAACAGTCTCTGGAAACACCATATATTTT.